The source of this TCR beta chain is a study of breast tumors, draining lymph nodes, adjacent tissues. Findings of the study overall: Tumor repertoires ranked between lymph nodes and nontumor tissue in diversity, with V and J gene preferences. Compared with basal-like, luminal-like tumors shared significantly more repertoire with nontumor tissue. Data only fit, rather than demonstrated, lymph node origin of most tumor T cells. Findings are consistent with lymph node origin and intratumoral expansion of most tumor T cells.

Axillary draining lymph nodes of breast cancer patients supplied the node samples. Germline V lookup: CDR1 DFQATT, CDR2 SNEGSKA (reference sequence). The CDR3 runs 13 residues. The ends were cut back, 7 bases at V and 1 base at J, with 12 bases in the middle. MiXCR, applied by TCRdb to the multiplex PCR reads, yields one record per CDR3 protein. The data show 130,000 or so distinct CDR3 sequences, around 20% seen once. There are many counts of this clonotype. Its cognate antigen is unknown. V usage is TRBV20-1 and J usage is TRBJ2-3; D possibly matches TRBD1 or TRBD2 (5 bases each). This clonotype was sampled from a female donor with breast cancer. Some clones in this sample may be carry-over from other donors' samples. The sample was axillary lymph node tissue. The CDR3: CSVRDVGTDTQYF. CDR3 nucleotide sequence: TGCAGTGTTAGGGACGTAGGCACAGATACGCAGTATTTT.